The present T cell receptor beta chain was sequenced within a study of patients and donors after allogeneic stem cell transplantation. From germline, CDR1 is LGHDT and CDR2 YNNKEL (reference sequence). V shed 1 base, J shed 6 bases, and the junction held 6 bases outside the gene matches. The length of the CDR3 is 15 residues. TCRdb redid the calling of the RT-PCR reads with MiXCR, one entry per CDR3 protein. The data contain 100,000 to 120,000 distinct CDR3 sequences, approximately 40% of them singletons. This receptor was identified in a human donor who was either an allogeneic HSCT recipient or a stem cell or donor lymphocyte infusion donor (not recorded which). It is not recorded whose cells these are; they may come from a transplant donor. Sample: blood, either unsorted or a sorted T cell fraction (not recorded which). This sequence joins TRBV3-1 and TRBJ2-1, with TRBD2 matching 7 bases. The CDR3 nucleotides are TGTGCCAGCAGCCAAGGCGGGAGTTGGAGCAATGAGCAGTTCTTC. This gives the protein CASSQGGSWSNEQFF.